This paragraph covers one TCR beta chain sequence. These data originate in a study of blood T cell repertoires in COVID-19. Study summary: Acute and convalescent COVID-19 specimens originated in the United States, Italy and Spain. T cells, B-cell-depleted T cells, or PBMCs supplied cDNA or gDNA.

V was shortened by 4 bases and J by 1 base, with 10 bases between the two germline ends. From germline, CDR1 is SNHLY and CDR2 FYNNEI. This CDR3 is built from 14 residues. Patients at the Seattle site were enrolled during active infection and followed longitudinally. Source study methods: Estimates of nucleated cell counts were drawn from the amplification of reference gene primers. Generated by immunoSEQ multiplex PCR, the TCRdb table keeps only in-frame clones and is missing some. The DNA was the basis for D and trimming; V, J and clone size are from that table. The table has about 350,000 clones, 89% seen once; the top ten hold under 5%.

The specimen was peripheral blood. The chain is built from TRBV2 and TRBJ1-2; D might be TRBD1 (6 bases). The source of this sequence is a woman aged 60-70 years with COVID-19, enrolled during active disease. The CDR3 is CASSGQAFNYGYTF. The DNA for the CDR3 is TGTGCCAGCAGTGGACAGGCCTTTAACTATGGCTACACCTTC.